This T cell receptor beta chain was sequenced in a study of T cell repertoires in cytomegalovirus infection. Whole-study context: Selected CMV epitopes included recently identified HLA-C-restricted ones as well as well-studied HLA-B-restricted ones. Public signatures in TCR beta pointed to CMV infection and matching HLA type.

Points from the study as a whole: Ex vivo responses were dominated by HLA-C-restricted CMV-specific TCR beta clonotypes. Identification of carriers of CMV plus the relevant HLA was performed using cumulative public TCR beta family frequency.

The V gene's germline CDR1 is MNHEY and CDR2 SVGAGI. This CDR3 has 14 residues. V was clipped by 5 bases and J by 6 bases; unmatched bases: 10. Of note for this clonotype: The antigen remains unidentified.

TCRdb passed the reads through MiXCR, listing each CDR3 protein once. The table includes fewer than 350,000 distinct CDR3 sequences, 25% to 35% detected once. The TCR originated in a human donor in good health (CMV status not recorded). Some clones in this sample may be carry-over from other donors' samples. The sample consisted of cultured PBMCs, taken from culture after CMV antigen stimulation. The chain joins TRBV6-5 to TRBJ2-7; 7 nucleotides agree with TRBD1. The CDR3 reads CASSLRDRVVEQYF. CDR3 nucleotides: TGTGCCAGCAGTCTCCGCGACAGGGTCGTCGAGCAGTACTTC.